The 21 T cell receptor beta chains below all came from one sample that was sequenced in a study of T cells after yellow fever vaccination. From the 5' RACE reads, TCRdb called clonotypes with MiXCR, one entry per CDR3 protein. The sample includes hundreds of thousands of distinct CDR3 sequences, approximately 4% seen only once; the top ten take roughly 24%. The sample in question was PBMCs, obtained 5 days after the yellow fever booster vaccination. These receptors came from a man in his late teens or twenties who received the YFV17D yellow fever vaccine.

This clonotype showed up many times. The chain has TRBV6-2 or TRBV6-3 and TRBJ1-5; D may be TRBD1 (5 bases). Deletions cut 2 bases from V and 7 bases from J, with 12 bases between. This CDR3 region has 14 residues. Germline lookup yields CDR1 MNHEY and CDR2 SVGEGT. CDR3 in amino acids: CASSYGGRGQPQHF. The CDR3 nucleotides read TGTGCCAGCAGTTACGGGGGTCGAGGACAGCCCCAGCATTTT.

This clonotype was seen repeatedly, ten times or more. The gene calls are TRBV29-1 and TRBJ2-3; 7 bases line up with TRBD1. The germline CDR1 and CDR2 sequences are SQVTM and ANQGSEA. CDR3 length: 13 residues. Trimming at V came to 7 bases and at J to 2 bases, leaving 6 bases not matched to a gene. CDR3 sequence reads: CSGGQPPTDTQYF. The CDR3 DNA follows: TGCAGCGGGGGACAGCCTCCCACAGATACGCAGTATTTT.

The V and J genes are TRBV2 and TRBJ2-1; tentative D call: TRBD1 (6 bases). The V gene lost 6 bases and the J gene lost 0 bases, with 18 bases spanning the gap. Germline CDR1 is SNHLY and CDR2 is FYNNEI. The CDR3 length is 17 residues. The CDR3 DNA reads TGTGCCAGCAGCTACGAGGGGGTCAGAAGCTCCTACAATGAGCAGTTCTTC. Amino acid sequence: CASSYEGVRSSYNEQFF.

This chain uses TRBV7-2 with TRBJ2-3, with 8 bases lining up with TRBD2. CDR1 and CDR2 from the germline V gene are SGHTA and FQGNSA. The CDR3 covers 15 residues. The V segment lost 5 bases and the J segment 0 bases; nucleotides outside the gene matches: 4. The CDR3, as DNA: TGTGCCAGCAGCCCGAGGACTAGCAGCACAGATACGCAGTATTTT. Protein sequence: CASSPRTSSTDTQYF.

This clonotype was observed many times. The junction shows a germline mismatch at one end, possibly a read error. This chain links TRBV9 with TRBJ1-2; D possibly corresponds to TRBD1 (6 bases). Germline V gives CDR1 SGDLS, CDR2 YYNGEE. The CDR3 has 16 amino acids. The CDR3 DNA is TGTGCCAGCAGCAAAAATCAGGGGAGGGGTAACGATGGCTACACCTTC. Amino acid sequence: CASSKNQGRGNDGYTF. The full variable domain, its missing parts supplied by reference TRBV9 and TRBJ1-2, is DSGVTQTPKHLITATGQRVTLRCSPRSGDLSVYWYQQSLDQGLQFLIQYYNGEERAKGNILERFSAQQFPDLHSELNLSSLELGDSALYFCASSKNQGRGNDGYTFGSGTRLTVV.

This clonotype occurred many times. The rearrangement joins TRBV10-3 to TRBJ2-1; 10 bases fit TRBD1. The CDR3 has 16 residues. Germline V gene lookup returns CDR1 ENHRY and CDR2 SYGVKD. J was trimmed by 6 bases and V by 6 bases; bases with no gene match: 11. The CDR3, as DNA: TGTGCCATCAGGAGTACCGGGACAGGGGCCGGCAATGAGCAGTTCTTC. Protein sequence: CAIRSTGTGAGNEQFF.

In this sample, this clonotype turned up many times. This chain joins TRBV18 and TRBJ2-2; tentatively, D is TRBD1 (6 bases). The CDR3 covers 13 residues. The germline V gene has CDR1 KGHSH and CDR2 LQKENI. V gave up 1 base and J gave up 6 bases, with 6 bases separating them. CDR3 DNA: TGTGCCAGCTCACCACAGGGGGCCGGGGAGCTGTTTTTT. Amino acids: CASSPQGAGELFF.

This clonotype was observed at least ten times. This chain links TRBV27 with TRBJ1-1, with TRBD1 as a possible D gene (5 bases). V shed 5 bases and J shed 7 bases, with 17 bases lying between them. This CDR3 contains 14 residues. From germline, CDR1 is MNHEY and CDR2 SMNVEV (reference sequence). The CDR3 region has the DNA TGTGCCAGCAGTCCAAATAGGGGAGGGTTTGAAGCTTTCTTT. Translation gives CASSPNRGGFEAFF.

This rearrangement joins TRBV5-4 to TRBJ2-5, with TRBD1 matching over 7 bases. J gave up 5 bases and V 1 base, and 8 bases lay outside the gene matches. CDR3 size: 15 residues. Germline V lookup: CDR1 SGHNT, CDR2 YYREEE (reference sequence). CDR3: CASSLRKGAWETQYF. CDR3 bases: TGTGCCAGCAGCTTGAGGAAGGGGGCTTGGGAGACCCAGTACTTC.

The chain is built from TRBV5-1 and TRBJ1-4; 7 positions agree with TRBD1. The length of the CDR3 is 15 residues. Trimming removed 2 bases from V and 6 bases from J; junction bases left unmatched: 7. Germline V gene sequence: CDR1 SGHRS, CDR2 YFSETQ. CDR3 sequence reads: CASSLRQGRDEKLFF. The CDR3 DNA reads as TGCGCCAGCAGCTTAAGACAGGGCCGCGATGAAAAACTGTTTTTT.

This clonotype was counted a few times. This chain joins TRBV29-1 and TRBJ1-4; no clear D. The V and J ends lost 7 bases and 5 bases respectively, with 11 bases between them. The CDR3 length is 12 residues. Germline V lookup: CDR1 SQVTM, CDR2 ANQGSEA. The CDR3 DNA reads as TGCAGCGGAGGGTTGGGGAATGAAAAACTGTTTTTT. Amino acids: CSGGLGNEKLFF.

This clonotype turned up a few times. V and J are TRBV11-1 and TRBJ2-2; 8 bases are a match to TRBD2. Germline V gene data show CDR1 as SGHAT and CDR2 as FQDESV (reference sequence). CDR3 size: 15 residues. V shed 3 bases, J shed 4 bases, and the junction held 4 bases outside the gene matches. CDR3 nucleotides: TGTGCCAGCAGCTTCGGCGGGGGGAGCACCGGGGAGCTGTTTTTT. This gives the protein CASSFGGGSTGELFF.

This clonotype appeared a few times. CDR3 in DNA: TGCAGTGCTAGAGCGATAAACCGGGCCCCCTACGAGCAGTACTTC. Its protein product is CSARAINRAPYEQYF. J is TRBJ2-7 and V is TRBV20-1; D gene unclear. V was clipped by 1 base and J by 2 bases, with 15 bases between them. The length of the CDR3 is 15 residues. CDR1 DFQATT and CDR2 SNEGSKA come from the germline V gene (reference sequence).

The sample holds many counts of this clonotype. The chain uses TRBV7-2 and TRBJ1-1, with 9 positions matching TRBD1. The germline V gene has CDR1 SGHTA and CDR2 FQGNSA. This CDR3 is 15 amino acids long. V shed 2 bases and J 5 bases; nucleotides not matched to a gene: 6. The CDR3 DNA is TGTGCCAGCAGCTTACGGACAGGGGTAGGAACTGAAGCTTTCTTT. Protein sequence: CASSLRTGVGTEAFF.

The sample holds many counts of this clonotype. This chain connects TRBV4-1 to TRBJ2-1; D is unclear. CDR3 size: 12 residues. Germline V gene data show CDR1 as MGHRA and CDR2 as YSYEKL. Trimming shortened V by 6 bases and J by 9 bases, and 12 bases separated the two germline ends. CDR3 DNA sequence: TGCGCCAGCAGTCCAAGAAACGGTGAGCAGTTCTTC. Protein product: CASSPRNGEQFF.

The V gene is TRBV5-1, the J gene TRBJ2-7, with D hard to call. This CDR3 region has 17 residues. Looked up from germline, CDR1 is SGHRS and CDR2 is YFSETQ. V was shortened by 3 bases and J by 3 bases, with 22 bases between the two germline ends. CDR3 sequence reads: CASSSDGRRIGNYEQYF. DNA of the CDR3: TGCGCCAGCAGCTCGGATGGCCGTAGGATAGGCAACTACGAGCAGTACTTC.

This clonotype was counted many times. The CDR3: CASSFQDGATYEQYV. CDR3 DNA sequence: TGTGCCAGCAGCTTTCAGGATGGGGCTACCTACGAGCAGTACGTC. J is TRBJ2-7 and V is TRBV6-2 or TRBV6-3; D may be TRBD1 (5 bases). CDR3 length equals 15 residues. Germline CDR1 reads MNHEY; CDR2 reads SVGEGT. Trimming took 6 bases from V and 2 from J, leaving 17 bases between them.

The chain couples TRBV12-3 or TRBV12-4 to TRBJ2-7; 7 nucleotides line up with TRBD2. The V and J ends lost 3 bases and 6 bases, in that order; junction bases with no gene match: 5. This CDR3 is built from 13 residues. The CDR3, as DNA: TGTGCCAGCAGTTTGACTGGGAGGGTCGAGCAGTACTTC. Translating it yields CASSLTGRVEQYF.

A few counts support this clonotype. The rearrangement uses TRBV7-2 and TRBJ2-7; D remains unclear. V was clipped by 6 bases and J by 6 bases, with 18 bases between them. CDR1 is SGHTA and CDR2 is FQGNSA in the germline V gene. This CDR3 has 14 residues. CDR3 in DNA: TGTGCCAGCAGTAACAACCCAGGCCTGGGCGAGCAGTACGTC. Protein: CASSNNPGLGEQYV.

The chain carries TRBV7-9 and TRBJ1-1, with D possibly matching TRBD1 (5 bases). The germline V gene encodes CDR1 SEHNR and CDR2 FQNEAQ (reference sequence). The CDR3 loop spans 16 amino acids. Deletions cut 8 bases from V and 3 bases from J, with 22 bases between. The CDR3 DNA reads TGTGCCAGCTGCTCGGAGCCTAAGGGGATGGACACTGAAGCTTTCTTT. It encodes CASCSEPKGMDTEAFF.

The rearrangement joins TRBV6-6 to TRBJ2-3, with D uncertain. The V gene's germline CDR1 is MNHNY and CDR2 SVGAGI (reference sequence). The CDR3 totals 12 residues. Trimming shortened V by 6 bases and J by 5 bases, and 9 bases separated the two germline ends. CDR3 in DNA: TGTGCCAGCAGCCCCTCTATAGATACGCAGTATTTT. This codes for CASSPSIDTQYF.